The rows below give T cell receptor beta chains drawn from one sample of a study of shared clonotypes between healthy human individuals. Sequencing was performed with immunoSEQ multiplex PCR; in TCRdb, only in-frame clones are kept and a portion is missing. The table has fewer than 1.6 million clones, about 98.5% seen once; the top ten hold under 0.45%. Sequencing was done on a sample of naive CD4+ T cells sorted from blood. All receptors derive from a man aged 30 to 45 in good health. CDR3s leave out the opening cysteine and the closing phenylalanine or tryptophan. Each record gives: CDR3 protein, V gene, J gene.

ASSRDISGNEQF,TRBV2,TRBJ2-1
ASMARGGNEQF,TRBV5-4,TRBJ2-1
ASSVSEKLF,TRBV2,TRBJ1-4
ASSSRRSTDTQY,TRBV7-2,TRBJ2-3
ASSGGPGNSGNTIY,TRBV9,TRBJ1-3
ASSKQENTEAF,TRBV28,TRBJ1-1
ASRGTGPGNTIY,TRBV28,TRBJ1-3
ASSSYLRDRVNEKLF,TRBV27,TRBJ1-4
ASSLGDSYREKLF,TRBV5-1,TRBJ1-4
ASSRLGRDRGLSTEAF,TRBV7-9,TRBJ1-1
ASRRGSSYEQY,TRBV28,TRBJ2-7
ASSLGQGIYEQY,TRBV5-4,TRBJ2-7
ASSHTGGTTGELF,TRBV6-5,TRBJ2-2
ASSFRGKQPQH,TRBV6-5,TRBJ1-5
ASSTLLAQTNTGELF,TRBV18,TRBJ2-2
ASSLEGLTGSYNEQF,TRBV5-1,TRBJ2-1
ASSEDGFYGYT,TRBV5-5,TRBJ1-2
ASSPAGSRNTEAF,TRBV7-2,TRBJ1-1